Listed below are T cell receptor beta chains from one sample, sequenced in a study of cytomegalovirus exposure and HLA in healthy donors. The data were produced by immunoSEQ multiplex PCR, yet TCRdb's version contains in-frame clones alone and is incomplete. The sample carries 150,000 to 200,000 clones, over 75% recorded once. The sample was PBMCs. The receptors stem from a girl under two years old in good health and CMV-seronegative. The CDR3 runs from the conserved cysteine through the conserved F or W. Each record gives: V gene, D gene, J gene, clone size, CDR3 DNA, CDR3 protein. D genes are given only for firm matches. For some rows the clone size is stated as once, few or many, or as a class when expanded; others skip it.

>TRBV9|-|TRBJ1-5|-
TGTGCCAGCAGCTACGGACAGTTTCCCGCTAGCAATCAGCCCCAGCATTTT
CASSYGQFPASNQPQHF
>TRBV2|TRBD2|TRBJ2-5|-
TGTGCCAGCGCGGGACTAGCGCCAGAGACCCAGTACTTC
CASAGLAPETQYF
>TRBV6-5|-|TRBJ2-7|-
TGTGCCAGCAGACAATGGGTCGACAGCCCCTACGAGCAGTACTTC
CASRQWVDSPYEQYF
>TRBV6-6|TRBD2|TRBJ2-1|-
TGTGCCAGCAGTTCCGCGGGACTAGCGGGGGGGCCGCTCGTCTTC
CASSSAGLAGGPLVF
>TRBV18|TRBD1|TRBJ1-4|-
TGTGCCAGCTCGCCTAGACAGGGATCGGAAAAACTGTTTTTT
CASSPRQGSEKLFF
>TRBV10-3|TRBD2|TRBJ2-3|-
TGTGCCACCGACGGAGGCGGGGGGACGCGCACAGATACGCAGTATTTT
CATDGGGGTRTDTQYF
>TRBV6-5|TRBD1|TRBJ2-5|-
TGTGCCAGCAGTTACTCCGGGACAGGGGGTGAGCAGTACTTC
CASSYSGTGGEQYF
>TRBV6-6|TRBD2|TRBJ2-3|-
TGTGCCAGCTCCTTCGGGCGGGGGTTCGGAGATACGCAGTATTTT
CASSFGRGFGDTQYF
>TRBV5-4|-|TRBJ2-3|once
TGTGCCAGCAGCTTACCAGGGGCTAGCACAGATACGCAGTATTTT
CASSLPGASTDTQYF
>TRBV7-2|TRBD2|TRBJ2-7|-
TGTGCCAGCAGCCCCAGAGCCGGGACTAGCTCCTACGAGCAGTACTTC
CASSPRAGTSSYEQYF
>TRBV7-2|-|TRBJ1-3|-
TGTGCCAGCAGCTTCGGGACAAGCGGAAACACCATATATTTT
CASSFGTSGNTIYF
>TRBV29-1|TRBD2|TRBJ2-5|-
TGCAGCGTGGCTTGGATTGCGGGAGGAGAGACCCAGTACTTC
CSVAWIAGGETQYF
>TRBV10-1|TRBD2|TRBJ2-7|-
TGCGCCAGCCAGGACGGCGGGGGTACCTACGAGCAGTACTTC
CASQDGGGTYEQYF
>TRBV27|TRBD1|TRBJ1-3|-
TGTGCCAGCAGTTTATTGGGACAGGGTTTGTCTGGAAACACCATATATTTT
CASSLLGQGLSGNTIYF
>TRBV27|TRBD2|TRBJ2-3|-
TGTGCCAGCAGTTATCGTAGGGGACTAGCGACCTCCCCCATTACAGATACGCAGTATTTT
CASSYRRGLATSPITDTQYF